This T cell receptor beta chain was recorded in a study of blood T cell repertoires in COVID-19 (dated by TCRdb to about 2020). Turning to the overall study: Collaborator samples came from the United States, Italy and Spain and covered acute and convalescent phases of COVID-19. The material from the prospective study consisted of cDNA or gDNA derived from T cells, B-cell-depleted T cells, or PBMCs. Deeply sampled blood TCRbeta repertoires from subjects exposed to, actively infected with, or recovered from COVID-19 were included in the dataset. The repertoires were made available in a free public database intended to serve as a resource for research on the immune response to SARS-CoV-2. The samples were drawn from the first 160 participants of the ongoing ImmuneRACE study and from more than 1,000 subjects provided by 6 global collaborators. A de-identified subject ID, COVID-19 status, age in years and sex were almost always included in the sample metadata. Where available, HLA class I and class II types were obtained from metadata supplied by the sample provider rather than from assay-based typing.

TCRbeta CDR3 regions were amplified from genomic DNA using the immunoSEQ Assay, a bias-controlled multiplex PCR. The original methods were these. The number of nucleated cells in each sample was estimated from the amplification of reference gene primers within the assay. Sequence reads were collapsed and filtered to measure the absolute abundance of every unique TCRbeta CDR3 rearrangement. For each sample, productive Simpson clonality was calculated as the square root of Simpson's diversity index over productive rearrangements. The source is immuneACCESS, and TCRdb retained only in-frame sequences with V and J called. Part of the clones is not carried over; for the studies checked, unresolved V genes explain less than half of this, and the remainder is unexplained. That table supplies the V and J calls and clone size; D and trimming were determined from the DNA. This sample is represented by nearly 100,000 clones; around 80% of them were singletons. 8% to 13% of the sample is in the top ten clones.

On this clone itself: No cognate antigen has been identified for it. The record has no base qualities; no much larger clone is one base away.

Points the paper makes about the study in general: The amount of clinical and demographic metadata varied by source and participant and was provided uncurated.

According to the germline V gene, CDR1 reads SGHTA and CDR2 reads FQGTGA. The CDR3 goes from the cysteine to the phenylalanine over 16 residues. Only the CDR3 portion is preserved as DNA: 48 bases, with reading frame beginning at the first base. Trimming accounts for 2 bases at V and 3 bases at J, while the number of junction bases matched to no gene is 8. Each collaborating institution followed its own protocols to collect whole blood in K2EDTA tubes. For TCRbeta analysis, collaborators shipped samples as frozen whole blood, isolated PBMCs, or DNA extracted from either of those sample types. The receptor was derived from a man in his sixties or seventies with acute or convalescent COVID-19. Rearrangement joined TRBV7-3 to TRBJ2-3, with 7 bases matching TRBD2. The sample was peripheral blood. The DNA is TGTGCCAGCAGCTTAGGCTTGGCTAGCGGAACAGATACGCAGTATTTT. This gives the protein CASSLGLASGTDTQYF.